The rows below give T cell receptor beta chains drawn from one sample of a study of blood T cell repertoires in COVID-19. Assay: immunoSEQ multiplex PCR; the TCRdb copy retains only in-frame clones and omits some. The profile shows around 190,000 clones, roughly 90% of them singletons. Sequencing was done on a sample of peripheral blood. The receptors were sampled from a man aged 50 to 60 with COVID-19, enrolled during active disease. The CDR3 runs from the conserved cysteine through the conserved F or W. Fields, in order: D gene, J gene, clone size, V gene, CDR3 DNA, CDR3 protein. D genes are given only for firm matches. Expanded clones get a size class; other rows say once, few or many, or leave the size out.

d_call: TRBD2; j_call: TRBJ2-6; clone_size: -; v_call: TRBV6-6; cdr3_nt: TGTGCCAGCAGTCTAGGACTAGCGGGAGCCGCCTCTGGGGCCAACGTCCTGACTTTC; cdr3_aa: CASSLGLAGAASGANVLTF
d_call: TRBD1; j_call: TRBJ2-5; clone_size: -; v_call: TRBV19; cdr3_nt: TGTGCCAGTAGAGCCGGGACAGGGGGCTGGGAGACCCAGTACTTC; cdr3_aa: CASRAGTGGWETQYF
d_call: TRBD1; j_call: TRBJ2-3; clone_size: -; v_call: TRBV10-3; cdr3_nt: TGTGCCATCAAAGACGACAGGGGTGCGACAGATACGCAGTATTTT; cdr3_aa: CAIKDDRGATDTQYF
d_call: -; j_call: TRBJ1-6; clone_size: -; v_call: TRBV28; cdr3_nt: TGTGCCAGCAGTTTCAGGGGAAGGAATAATTCACCCCTCCACTTT; cdr3_aa: CASSFRGRNNSPLHF
d_call: TRBD1; j_call: TRBJ1-6; clone_size: -; v_call: TRBV7-9; cdr3_nt: TGTGCCAGCAGCTTAACAGGGGGCTTGGCACCCCTCCACTTT; cdr3_aa: CASSLTGGLAPLHF
d_call: -; j_call: TRBJ2-1; clone_size: -; v_call: TRBV18; cdr3_nt: TGTGCCAGCTCACCACAAGAACAGGGCACCTACAATGAGCAGTTCTTC; cdr3_aa: CASSPQEQGTYNEQFF
d_call: -; j_call: TRBJ1-4; clone_size: few; v_call: TRBV30; cdr3_nt: TGTGCCTGGAGTGTTCGACAGTATAATGAAAAACTGTTTTTT; cdr3_aa: CAWSVRQYNEKLFF
d_call: TRBD1; j_call: TRBJ2-1; clone_size: -; v_call: TRBV18; cdr3_nt: TGTGCCAGCTCACCTGTTGAGGGGGCTCGCAATGAGCAGTTCTTC; cdr3_aa: CASSPVEGARNEQFF
d_call: TRBD2; j_call: TRBJ2-3; clone_size: -; v_call: TRBV29-1; cdr3_nt: TGCAGCGTTGAACTAGCGGGAAGGGATACGCAGTATTTT; cdr3_aa: CSVELAGRDTQYF
d_call: TRBD2; j_call: TRBJ2-1; clone_size: -; v_call: TRBV19; cdr3_nt: TGTGCCAGTAGTAGCCTAACTAGCGGGTCCTACAATGAGCAGTTCTTC; cdr3_aa: CASSSLTSGSYNEQFF
d_call: -; j_call: TRBJ2-3; clone_size: -; v_call: TRBV19; cdr3_nt: TGTGCCGTGGGGGGGACACGCACAGATACGCAGTATTTT; cdr3_aa: CAVGGTRTDTQYF
d_call: TRBD1; j_call: TRBJ1-2; clone_size: -; v_call: TRBV5-1; cdr3_nt: TGCGCCAGCAGCTTGGAAGGGACAGGGGGGTATGGCTACACCTTC; cdr3_aa: CASSLEGTGGYGYTF
d_call: TRBD1; j_call: TRBJ1-4; clone_size: -; v_call: TRBV4-3; cdr3_nt: TGCGCCAGCAGCCATATAACAGGGGAGGCTAATGAAAAACTGTTTTTT; cdr3_aa: CASSHITGEANEKLFF
d_call: TRBD2; j_call: TRBJ2-3; clone_size: -; v_call: TRBV7-3; cdr3_nt: TGTGCCAGCAGCATCGGGACTAGGGTTTCAGATACGCAGTATTTT; cdr3_aa: CASSIGTRVSDTQYF
d_call: -; j_call: TRBJ1-5; clone_size: -; v_call: TRBV5-5; cdr3_nt: TGTGCCAGCAGCTGGAAGGAGAATCAGCCCCAGCATTTT; cdr3_aa: CASSWKENQPQHF
d_call: -; j_call: TRBJ1-4; clone_size: -; v_call: TRBV28; cdr3_nt: TGTGCCAGAGAAGCCTCGGGGGTCCTTAACGCAACTAATGAAAAACTGTTTTTT; cdr3_aa: CAREASGVLNATNEKLFF